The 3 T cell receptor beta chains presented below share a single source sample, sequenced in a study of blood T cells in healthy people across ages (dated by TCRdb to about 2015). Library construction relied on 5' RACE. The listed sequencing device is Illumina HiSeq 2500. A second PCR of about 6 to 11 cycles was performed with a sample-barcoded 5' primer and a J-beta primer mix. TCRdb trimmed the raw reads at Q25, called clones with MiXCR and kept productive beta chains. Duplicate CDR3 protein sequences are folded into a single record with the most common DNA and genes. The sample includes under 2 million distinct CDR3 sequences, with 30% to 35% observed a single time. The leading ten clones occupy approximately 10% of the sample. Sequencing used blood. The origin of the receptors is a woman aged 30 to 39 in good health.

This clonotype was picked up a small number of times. CDR3 protein: CASSHEGGANYGYTF. CDR3 coding DNA: TGCGCCAGCAGCCATGAGGGGGGTGCTAACTATGGCTACACCTTC. V usage is TRBV4-1 and J usage is TRBJ1-2, with a weak D call TRBD1 (6 bases). The CDR3 spans 15 residues. Germline CDR1 and CDR2: MGHRA and YSYEKL. The V end lost 3 bases, the J end lost 0 bases, and 11 bases lay between the germline ends.

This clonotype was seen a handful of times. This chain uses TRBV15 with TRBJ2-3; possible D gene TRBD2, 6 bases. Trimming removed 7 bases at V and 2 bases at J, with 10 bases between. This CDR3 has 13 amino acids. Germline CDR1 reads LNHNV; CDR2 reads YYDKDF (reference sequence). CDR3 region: CATNAGITDTQYF. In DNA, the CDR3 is TGTGCCACCAATGCGGGAATCACAGATACGCAGTATTTT.

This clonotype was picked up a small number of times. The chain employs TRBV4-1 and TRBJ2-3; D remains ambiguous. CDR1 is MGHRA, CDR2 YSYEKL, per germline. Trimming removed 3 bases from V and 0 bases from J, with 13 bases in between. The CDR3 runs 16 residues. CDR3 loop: CASSHGITASTDTQYF. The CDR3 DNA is TGCGCCAGCAGCCATGGGATAACCGCTAGCACAGATACGCAGTATTTT.